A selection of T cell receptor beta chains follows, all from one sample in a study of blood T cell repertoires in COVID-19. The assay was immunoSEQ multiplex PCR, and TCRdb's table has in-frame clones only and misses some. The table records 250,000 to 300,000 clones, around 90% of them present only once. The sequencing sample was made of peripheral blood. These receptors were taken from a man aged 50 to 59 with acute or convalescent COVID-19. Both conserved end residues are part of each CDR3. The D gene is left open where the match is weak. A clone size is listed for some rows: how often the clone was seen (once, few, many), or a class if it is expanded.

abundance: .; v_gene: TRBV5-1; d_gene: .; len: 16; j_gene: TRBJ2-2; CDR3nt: TGCGCCAGCAGCTATGGACAGACCCAAGGGACCGGGGAGCTGTTTTTT; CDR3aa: CASSYGQTQGTGELFF
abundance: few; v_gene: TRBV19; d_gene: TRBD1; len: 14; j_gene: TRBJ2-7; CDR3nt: TGTGCCAGTATGGGGACAGGGGCCTCCTACGAGCAGTACTTC; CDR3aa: CASMGTGASYEQYF
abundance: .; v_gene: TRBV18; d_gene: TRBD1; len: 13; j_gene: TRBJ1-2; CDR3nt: TGTGCCAGCTCAGGACAGGCTAACTATGGCTACACCTTC; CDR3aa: CASSGQANYGYTF
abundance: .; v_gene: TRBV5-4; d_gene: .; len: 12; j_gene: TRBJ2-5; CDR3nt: TGTGCCAGCAGCCTCCAGAGGGAGACCCAGTACTTC; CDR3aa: CASSLQRETQYF
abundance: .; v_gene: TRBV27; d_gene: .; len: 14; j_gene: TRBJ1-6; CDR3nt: TGTGCCAGCAGTCAGGGCTCTACCTATTCACCCCTCCACTTT; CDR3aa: CASSQGSTYSPLHF
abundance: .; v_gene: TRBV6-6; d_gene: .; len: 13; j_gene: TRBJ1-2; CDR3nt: TGTGCCAGCAGTCTTTGGGGCAGCTATGGCTACACCTTC; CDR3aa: CASSLWGSYGYTF
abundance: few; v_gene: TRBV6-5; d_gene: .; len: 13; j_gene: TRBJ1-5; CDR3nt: TGTGCCACCCACATGGAGAGCAATCAGCCCCAGCATTTT; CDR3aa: CATHMESNQPQHF
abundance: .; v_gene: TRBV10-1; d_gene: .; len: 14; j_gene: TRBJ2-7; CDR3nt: TGCGCCAGCAGTGAGGGGGGCCCTGGGTACGAGCAGTACTTC; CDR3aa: CASSEGGPGYEQYF
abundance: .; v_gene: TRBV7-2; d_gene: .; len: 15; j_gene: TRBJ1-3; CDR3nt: TGTGCCAGCAGCTTAGGGCCATCCTCTGGAAACACCATATATTTT; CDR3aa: CASSLGPSSGNTIYF
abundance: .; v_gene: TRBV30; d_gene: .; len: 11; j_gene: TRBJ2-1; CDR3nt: TGTGCCTGGAGTTGGAGGCGTGAGCAGTTCTTC; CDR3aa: CAWSWRREQFF
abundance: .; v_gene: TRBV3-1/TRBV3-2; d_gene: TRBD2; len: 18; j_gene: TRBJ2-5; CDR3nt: TGTGCCAGCAGCCAAGTATTTTCGGCTAGCGGGGGGGCGGAGACCCAGTACTTC; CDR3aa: CASSQVFSASGGAETQYF
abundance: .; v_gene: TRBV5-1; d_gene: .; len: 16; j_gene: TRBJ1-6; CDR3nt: TGCGCCAGCAGCTTGAGGGGGGGCCCCTCTAATTCACCCCTCCACTTT; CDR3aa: CASSLRGGPSNSPLHF
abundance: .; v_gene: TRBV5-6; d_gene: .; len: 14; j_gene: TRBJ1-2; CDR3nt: TGTGCCAGCAGCTGGGAACAGGGATTTACCGGCTACACCTTC; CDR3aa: CASSWEQGFTGYTF
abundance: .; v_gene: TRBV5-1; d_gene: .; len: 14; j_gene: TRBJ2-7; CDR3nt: TGCGCCAGCAGCTGGGGGGGCAGCTCCTACGAGCAGTACTTC; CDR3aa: CASSWGGSSYEQYF
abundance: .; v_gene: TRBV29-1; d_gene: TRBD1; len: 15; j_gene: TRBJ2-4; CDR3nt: TGCAGCGTTCCCTCCCAGGGACAGGGGACAAGCATTCAGTACTTC; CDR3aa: CSVPSQGQGTSIQYF
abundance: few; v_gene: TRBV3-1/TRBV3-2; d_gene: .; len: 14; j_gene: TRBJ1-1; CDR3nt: TGTGCCAGCAGCCAAGGTTTCATGAACACTGAAGCTTTCTTT; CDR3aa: CASSQGFMNTEAFF
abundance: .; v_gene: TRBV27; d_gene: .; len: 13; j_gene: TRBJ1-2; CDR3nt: TGTGCCAGCAGTTTGCGGGGGGCGTATGGCTACACCTTC; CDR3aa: CASSLRGAYGYTF
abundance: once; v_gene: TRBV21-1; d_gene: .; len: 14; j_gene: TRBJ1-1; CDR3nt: TGTGCCAGCAGCAGAGGGTTACGTTACACTGAAGCTTTCTTT; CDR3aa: CASSRGLRYTEAFF
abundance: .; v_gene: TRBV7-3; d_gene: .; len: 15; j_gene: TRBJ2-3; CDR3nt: TGTGCCAGCAGCTTAATAGGCGACACCACAGATACGCAGTATTTT; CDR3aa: CASSLIGDTTDTQYF
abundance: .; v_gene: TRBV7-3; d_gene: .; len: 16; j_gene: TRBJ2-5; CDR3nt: TGTGCCAGCAGCTTAAAGGGTCTGGACTACCAAGAGACCCAGTACTTC; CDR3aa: CASSLKGLDYQETQYF
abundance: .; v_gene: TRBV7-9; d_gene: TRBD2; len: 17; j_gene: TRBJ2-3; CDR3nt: TGTGCCAGCAGCCGTACCGGGGCAGCGGGGCTCAGAGATACGCAGTATTTT; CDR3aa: CASSRTGAAGLRDTQYF
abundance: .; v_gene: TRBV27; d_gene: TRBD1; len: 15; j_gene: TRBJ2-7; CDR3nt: TGTGCCAGCAGTTCCCGGGACAGGGTAAGCCGCGAGCAGTACTTC; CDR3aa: CASSSRDRVSREQYF
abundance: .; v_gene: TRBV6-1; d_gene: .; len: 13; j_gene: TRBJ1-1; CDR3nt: TGTGCCAGCAGTGAATCAGGGTCCACTGAAGCTTTCTTT; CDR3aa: CASSESGSTEAFF
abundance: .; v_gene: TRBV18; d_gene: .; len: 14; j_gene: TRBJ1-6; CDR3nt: TGTGCCAGCTCACCGACAGGCCGAGATTCACCCCTCCACTTT; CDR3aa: CASSPTGRDSPLHF
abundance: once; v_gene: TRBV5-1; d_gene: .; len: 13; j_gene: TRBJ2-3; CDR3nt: TGCGCCAGCAGCTTGGCATCCGGGGATACGCAGTATTTT; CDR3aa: CASSLASGDTQYF
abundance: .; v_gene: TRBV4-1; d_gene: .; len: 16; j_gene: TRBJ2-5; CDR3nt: TGCGCCAGCAGCCAAGATAATGCGAGGGTTCAAGAGACCCAGTACTTC; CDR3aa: CASSQDNARVQETQYF
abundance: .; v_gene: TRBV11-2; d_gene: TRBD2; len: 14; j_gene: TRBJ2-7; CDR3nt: TGTGCCAGCAGCTTCTCCGGGACTAGCTACGAGCAGTACTTC; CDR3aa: CASSFSGTSYEQYF
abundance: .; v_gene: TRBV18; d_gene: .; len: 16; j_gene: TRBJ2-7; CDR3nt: TGTGCCAGCTCACCAGTCCCGACAGGGACTCTTTACGAGCAGTACTTC; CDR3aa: CASSPVPTGTLYEQYF
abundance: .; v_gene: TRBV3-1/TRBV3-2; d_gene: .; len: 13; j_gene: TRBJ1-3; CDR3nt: TGTGCCAGCAGCCCAAGCGTCGGAAACACCATATATTTT; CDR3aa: CASSPSVGNTIYF
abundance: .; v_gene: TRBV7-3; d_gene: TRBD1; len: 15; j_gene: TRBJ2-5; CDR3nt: TGTGCCAGCAGCCCCGGGACAGGGGTCGCAGAGACCCAGTACTTC; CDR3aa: CASSPGTGVAETQYF
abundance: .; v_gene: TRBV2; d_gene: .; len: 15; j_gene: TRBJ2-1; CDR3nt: TGTGCCAGCAGATCCAGGGGCCCCTCCTACAATGAGCAGTTCTTC; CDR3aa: CASRSRGPSYNEQFF
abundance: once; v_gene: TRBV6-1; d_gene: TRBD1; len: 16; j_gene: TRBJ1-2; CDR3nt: TGTGCCAGCAGTGGGCACGGGACAGCAGGGGACTATGGCTACACCTTC; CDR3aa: CASSGHGTAGDYGYTF
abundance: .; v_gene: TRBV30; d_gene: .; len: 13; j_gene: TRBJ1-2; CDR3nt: TGTGCCTGGAGTGGACAGAGAAACTATGGCTACACCTTC; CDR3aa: CAWSGQRNYGYTF
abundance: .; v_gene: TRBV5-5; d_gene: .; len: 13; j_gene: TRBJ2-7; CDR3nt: TGTGCCAGCAGCTTGGTCCTCTTTGACGAGCAGTACTTC; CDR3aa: CASSLVLFDEQYF
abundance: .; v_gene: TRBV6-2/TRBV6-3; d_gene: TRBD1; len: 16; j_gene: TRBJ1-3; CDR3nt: TGTGCCAGCAGTTACCTCTCTCAGGGGGCTGGAAACACCATATATTTT; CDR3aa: CASSYLSQGAGNTIYF
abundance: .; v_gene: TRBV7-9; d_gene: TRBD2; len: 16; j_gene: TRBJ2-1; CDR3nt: TGTGCCAGCAGCTTATCTCTAGCGGGGGCACACAATGAGCAGTTCTTC; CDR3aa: CASSLSLAGAHNEQFF
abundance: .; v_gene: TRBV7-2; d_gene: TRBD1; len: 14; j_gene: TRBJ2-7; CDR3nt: TGTGCCAGCAGCTTTCGACAGGGGGACTACGAGCAGTACTTC; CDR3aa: CASSFRQGDYEQYF
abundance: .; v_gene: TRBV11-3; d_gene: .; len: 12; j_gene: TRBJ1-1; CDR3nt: TGTGCCAGCAGCTTAGAGAACGGTGAAGCTTTCTTT; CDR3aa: CASSLENGEAFF
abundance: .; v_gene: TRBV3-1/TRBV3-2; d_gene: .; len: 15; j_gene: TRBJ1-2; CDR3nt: TGTGCCAGCAGCCCCCTCGGCAGGTCTAACTATGGCTACACCTTC; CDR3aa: CASSPLGRSNYGYTF
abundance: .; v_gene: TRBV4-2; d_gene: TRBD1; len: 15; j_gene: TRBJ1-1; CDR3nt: TGTGCCAGCAGCCAAGAGAGGACAGGGGGGACTGAAGCTTTCTTT; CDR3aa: CASSQERTGGTEAFF